Listed below are T cell receptor beta chains from one sample, sequenced in a study of blood T cell repertoires in COVID-19. This table comes from immunoSEQ multiplex PCR, and its TCRdb copy is limited to in-frame clones, with some not included. The table includes some 280,000 clones, just under 85% detected once. What was sequenced was peripheral blood. These receptor sequences come from a woman aged 50 to 60 with active or convalescent COVID-19. Each CDR3 is given with its conserved first and last residue. The order of the fields is CDR3 protein, V gene, J gene, clone size. Part of the rows lack a size; the others show once, few, many or a class for expanded clones.

CASSPPADTQYF	TRBV11-2	TRBJ2-3	NA
CASSPLGGQGFNYGYTF	TRBV16	TRBJ1-2	few
CASLASGAASYEQYF	TRBV28	TRBJ2-7	NA
CASSLSGTASYEQYF	TRBV5-4	TRBJ2-7	NA
CASSSTGMSGSPLHF	TRBV28	TRBJ1-6	NA
CASSGLAGIEQFF	TRBV27	TRBJ2-1	NA
CASSLSGRAGEQFF	TRBV11-3	TRBJ2-1	NA
CASSVEGGKPQHF	TRBV6-4	TRBJ1-5	NA
CASSLEPGQSSPLHF	TRBV5-1	TRBJ1-6	NA
CASSFTATGRVGANVLTF	TRBV5-1	TRBJ2-6	NA
CASSQRLAVFTDTQYF	TRBV14	TRBJ2-3	NA
CAISGLAGGGETQYF	TRBV10-3	TRBJ2-5	NA
CASSLYSYGYTF	TRBV5-4	TRBJ1-2	once
CASSDRRTSTSGQETQYF	TRBV25-1	TRBJ2-5	NA
CAWTGQGYGYTF	TRBV30	TRBJ1-2	NA
CASSFSLNYGYTF	TRBV28	TRBJ1-2	NA
CASSRRDRGHGELFF	TRBV3-1/TRBV3-2	TRBJ2-2	once
CASTPHRGPNQPQHF	TRBV19	TRBJ1-5	few
CASSKGLAGVGELFF	TRBV5-4	TRBJ2-2	NA
CASTRQGGSYEQYF	TRBV7-9	TRBJ2-7	once
CARSLLSRDRSSYGYTF	TRBV5-3	TRBJ1-2	NA
CASSDEGEWSPLHF	TRBV6-1	TRBJ1-6	NA
CASRLRGSLNTEAFF	TRBV7-6	TRBJ1-1	NA
CASSPWTGAGSPLHF	TRBV5-4	TRBJ1-6	NA
CASSLAPRGYHTEAFF	TRBV5-4	TRBJ1-1	NA
CASSKDSDTGELFF	TRBV19	TRBJ2-2	few
CSVEDPDRANTEAFF	TRBV29-1	TRBJ1-1	NA
CASSHMGGPSGSRGTGELFF	TRBV7-8	TRBJ2-2	once
CASSPGGTYPGEQYF	TRBV5-5	TRBJ2-7	NA
CASSVGGFSLNEQFF	TRBV9	TRBJ2-1	NA
CASSRQGATTLNEQFF	TRBV9	TRBJ2-1	NA
CASTRGYGYTF	TRBV9	TRBJ1-2	NA
CASSLSGRGAQPQHF	TRBV27	TRBJ1-5	NA
CARRQGPTYEQYF	TRBV6-5	TRBJ2-7	NA
CSELPGSPYEQYF	TRBV29-1	TRBJ2-7	NA
CASSLQGRGETQYF	TRBV18	TRBJ2-5	NA
CATSDLTGGPLRLFF	TRBV24-1	TRBJ1-1	NA
CASSPAFGESSYNEQFF	TRBV7-8	TRBJ2-1	NA
CASSDRDRQFF	TRBV28	TRBJ1-4	NA
CASSAGTSLQETQYF	TRBV19	TRBJ2-5	NA
CASSPTTVDTQYF	TRBV18	TRBJ2-3	NA
CASSLVPGQVETDTQYF	TRBV7-8	TRBJ2-3	NA
CASSLGGVGYTF	TRBV7-2	TRBJ1-2	once
CASTKDRADAKNIQYF	TRBV2	TRBJ2-4	NA
CASSLGTGAGNTIYF	TRBV7-2	TRBJ1-3	once
CASSNNWGGTEAFF	TRBV9	TRBJ1-1	NA
CASSSRLAGQETQYF	TRBV10-2	TRBJ2-5	NA
CASSLRDREGGYTF	TRBV19	TRBJ1-2	once